The TCR beta chain under discussion was sequenced for a study of cytomegalovirus exposure and HLA in healthy donors. Researchers ran the PCR with 60 Vbeta and 13 Jbeta primers. The data were produced by immunoSEQ multiplex PCR, yet TCRdb's version contains in-frame clones alone and is incomplete. This sample yields about 80,000 clones, of which about 80% are seen a single time; about 30% belongs to the top ten. The germline CDR1 and CDR2 sequences are MNHEY and SMNVEV (reference sequence). V lost 7 bases to trimming and J lost 6 bases, with 19 bases between them. The CDR3 sequence is 15 residues long.

The sequencing sample was made of PBMCs. The sequence was collected from a man aged 50-60 years in good health and CMV-seropositive. The V gene is TRBV27, the J gene TRBJ1-3; D not certain. The CDR3 region is CASTGWQDQENTIYF. The CDR3 DNA follows: TGTGCCAGCACCGGATGGCAGGATCAGGAAAACACCATATATTTT.